This T cell receptor beta chain was captured in a study of blood T cell repertoires in COVID-19. The CDR3 covers 14 residues. Germline trimming cut 4 bases from V and 3 bases from J; bases unmatched to any gene: 4. The germline CDR1 and CDR2 sequences are SGHNT and YENEEA. Profiling relied on immunoSEQ multiplex PCR, and the TCRdb table lists in-frame clones only, not all of them. The sample consists of about 30,000 clones, more than 75% of them appearing once. Sequencing was done on a sample of peripheral blood. The clonotype comes from a human donor in a cohort sampled during active COVID-19. The donor label of this sample is uncertain. This sequence joins TRBV11-3 and TRBJ2-7; 9 bases match TRBD1. CDR3 sequence reads: CASSSDRGIYEQYF. The CDR3 nucleotides read TGTGCCAGCAGCTCGGACAGGGGTATCTACGAGCAGTACTTC.